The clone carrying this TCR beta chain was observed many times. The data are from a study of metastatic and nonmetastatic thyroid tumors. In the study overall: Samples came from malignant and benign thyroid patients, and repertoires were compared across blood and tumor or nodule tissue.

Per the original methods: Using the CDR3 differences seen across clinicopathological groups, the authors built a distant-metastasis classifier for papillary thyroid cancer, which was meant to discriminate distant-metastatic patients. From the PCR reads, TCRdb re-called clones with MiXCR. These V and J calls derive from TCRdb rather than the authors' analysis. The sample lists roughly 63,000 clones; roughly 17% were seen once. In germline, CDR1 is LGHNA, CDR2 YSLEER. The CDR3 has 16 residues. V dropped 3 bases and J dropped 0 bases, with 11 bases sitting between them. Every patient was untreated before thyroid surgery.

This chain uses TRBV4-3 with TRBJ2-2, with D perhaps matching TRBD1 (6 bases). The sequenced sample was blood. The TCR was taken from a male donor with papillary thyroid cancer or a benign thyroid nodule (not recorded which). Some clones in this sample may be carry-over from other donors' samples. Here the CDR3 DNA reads TGCGCCAGCAGCCAGGGACATCCCTCGAACACCGGGGAGCTGTTTTTT. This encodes CASSQGHPSNTGELFF.